This passage covers 3 T cell receptor beta chains from one sample sequenced in a study of radiation and T cells in renal cell carcinoma. Assay used: immunoSEQ multiplex PCR; TCRdb lists only in-frame clones, some missing. The repertoire holds about 59,000 clones, with around 72% as singletons. The time point is: baseline pretreatment blood. Treatment denoted: 15 Gy SBRT to primary tumor, nephrectomy 4 weeks later. The sample was blood, taken from a patient whose treatment included radiotherapy and nephrectomy. Receptors originate from a man aged 55 to 70 with renal cell carcinoma.

The count of this clone is one. The J gene is TRBJ2-5, the V gene TRBV30; TRBD2 agrees at 10 bases. Per the germline V gene, CDR1 is GTSNPN and CDR2 is SVGIG (reference sequence). The V segment lost 2 bases and the J segment 5 bases; nucleotides outside the gene matches: 5. CDR3 length equals 14 residues. The CDR3 protein is CAWSRLAGLETQYF. CDR3 DNA sequence: TGTGCCTGGAGTCGACTAGCGGGTTTGGAGACCCAGTACTTC.

The chain couples TRBV11-2 to TRBJ2-1, with D perhaps matching TRBD2 (6 bases). Looked up from germline, CDR1 is SGHAT and CDR2 is FQNNGV. V was clipped by 1 base and J by 9 bases, with 13 bases between them. The CDR3 is made up of 14 amino acids. In DNA, the CDR3 is TGTGCCAGCAGCTTAGCAGGGCGGGATCTTGAGCAGTTCTTC. Translated: CASSLAGRDLEQFF.

This chain joins TRBV7-6 and TRBJ2-2; 9 bases are shared with TRBD1. V trimming: 2 bases; J trimming: 4 bases; junction bases outside the gene matches: 5. CDR3 length: 16 residues. CDR1 and CDR2 from the germline V gene are SGHVS and FNYEAQ. The CDR3 reads CASSLSTGGATGELFF. In DNA form, the CDR3 reads TGTGCCAGCAGCTTATCGACAGGGGGGGCCACCGGGGAGCTGTTTTTT.